The clone carrying this T cell receptor beta chain was counted at least ten times. The data derive from a study of T cells after yellow fever vaccination. Overall study: SMART-Seq v4 Ultra Low Input prepared libraries from low-cell fractions.

TCRdb independently ran MiXCR on the 5' RACE reads; one entry per CDR3 protein. The table includes nearly 350,000 distinct CDR3 sequences, 7% to 9% detected once. Sequences were derived from PBMCs, sampled around 45 days after the first yellow fever vaccination. This sequence was found in a man aged 18 to 35 who received the YFV17D yellow fever vaccine.

CDR3 sequence reads: CASSLAVDGLTGELFF. DNA for the CDR3: TGCGCCAGCAGCTTGGCGGTGGATGGACTCACCGGGGAGCTGTTTTTT. The rearrangement uses TRBV5-1 and TRBJ2-2; perhaps TRBD2 as D (5 bases). The CDR3 length is 16 residues. Trimming shortened V by 0 bases and J by 4 bases, and 13 bases separated the two germline ends. Germline assignment: CDR1 SGHRS and CDR2 YFSETQ.